The next 11 T cell receptor beta chains were all read from a single sample in a study of Ad26.COV2.S vaccination and SARS-CoV-2 variants (dated by TCRdb to the early 2020s). According to the study, the label for this sample's treatment or condition signals: 19 received Ad26.COV2.S at low or high dose, single or two shots; five or six received placebo; per-sample allocation not given. Repertoires of vaccine and placebo recipients were sequenced from samples taken on day 63 after the first injection. Library preparation employed the immunoSEQ multiplex PCR assay. TCRdb took over this immuneACCESS table, retaining in-frame rearrangements with V and J assigned. Such tables are incomplete; in checked studies, under half of the missing clones stem from an unresolved V gene, and the remainder is unexplained. This sample comprises about 400,000 clones, 88% of them detected only once. The ten top clones hold 3.6% of the sample.

The sequenced sample was peripheral blood, obtained in a trial of Ad26.COV2.S vaccine versus placebo. Receptors originate from a person aged 18 to 65 who received the Ad26.COV2.S COVID-19 vaccine or a placebo.

The chain joins TRBV9 to TRBJ2-7; no reliable D call. This CDR3 has 11 residues. CDR1 is SGDLS and CDR2 is YYNGEE in the germline V gene. Trimming removed 4 bases from V and 6 bases from J, with 8 bases in between. CDR3 region: CASSSGSEQYF. CDR3 DNA: TGTGCCAGCAGCTCTGGCTCCGAGCAGTACTTC.

The chain is built from TRBV7-2 and TRBJ1-1; 9 bases are a match to TRBD1. The CDR3 is 15 residues long. Germline V CDR1 and CDR2: SGHTA, FQGNSA. J lost 1 base, V lost 5 bases, and 5 bases had no gene match. The chain's CDR3 is CASSARQGENTEAFF. The CDR3 coding sequence is TGTGCCAGCAGCGCACGACAGGGGGAGAACACTGAAGCTTTCTTT.

The chain links TRBV6-2 or TRBV6-3 to TRBJ1-1; 8 bases match TRBD1. From germline, CDR1 is MNHEY and CDR2 SVGEGT. V was pared by 5 bases and J by 8 bases, with 4 bases of the junction left unmatched. The CDR3 is made up of 12 amino acids. CDR3 coding DNA: TGTGCCAGCAGTCAAACAGGGGGAGAAGCTTTCTTT. Residues: CASSQTGGEAFF.

The chain uses TRBV6-1 and TRBJ2-7, with D tentatively TRBD1 (5 bases). CDR1 and CDR2 from the germline V gene are MNHNS and SASEGT. With 0 bases removed from V and 4 bases from J, the gap between germline ends came to 13 bases. The CDR3 spans 15 residues. The CDR3 DNA sequence: TGTGCCAGCAGTGAAGCAGCTGAAGGGGTTTACGAGCAGTACTTC. It encodes CASSEAAEGVYEQYF.

In DNA, the CDR3 is TGTGCCAGCAGCGTAACAGGGAGTCACTACGAGCAGTACTTC. As protein: CASSVTGSHYEQYF. The J gene is TRBJ2-7, the V gene TRBV9; the D gene is possibly TRBD1 (6 bases). V lost 1 base and J 3 bases, leaving 11 bases between the germline ends. This CDR3 has 14 amino acids. Looked up from germline, CDR1 is SGDLS and CDR2 is YYNGEE. Supplemented by reference TRBV9 and TRBJ2-7, the full variable domain reads DSGVTQTPKHLITATGQRVTLRCSPRSGDLSVYWYQQSLDQGLQFLIQYYNGEERAKGNILERFSAQQFPDLHSELNLSSLELGDSALYFCASSVTGSHYEQYFGPGTRLTVT.

This CDR3 reads CASSPWGGSTGELFF. The CDR3 DNA follows: TGTGCCAGCAGCCCTTGGGGCGGTAGCACCGGGGAGCTGTTTTTT. The chain is built from TRBV7-3 and TRBJ2-2, with D tentatively TRBD1 (5 bases). The V end lost 5 bases, the J end lost 4 bases, and 14 bases lay between the germline ends. The CDR3 totals 15 residues. Looked up from germline, CDR1 is SGHTA and CDR2 is FQGTGA.

The chain uses TRBV4-1 and TRBJ1-5; D possibly corresponds to TRBD1 (6 bases). CDR1 and CDR2 from the germline V gene are MGHRA and YSYEKL. The CDR3 sequence is 15 residues long. Trimming removed 4 bases at V and 2 bases at J, with 12 bases between. The CDR3 is CASSPAHRGNQPQHF. The CDR3 DNA sequence: TGCGCCAGCAGCCCCGCCCACAGGGGCAATCAGCCCCAGCATTTT.

The chain carries TRBV27 and TRBJ1-1, with D hard to call. The V end lost 5 bases, the J end lost 5 bases, and 12 bases lay between the germline ends. CDR3 length equals 13 residues. Germline V lookup: CDR1 MNHEY, CDR2 SMNVEV (reference sequence). DNA of the CDR3: TGTGCCAGCAGTCAAGGGATGGGGACTGAAGCTTTCTTT. Amino acid sequence: CASSQGMGTEAFF.

V gene TRBV7-3 combines with J gene TRBJ1-1; 9 bases fit TRBD1. V gave up 1 base and J gave up 6 bases; unmatched junction bases: 6. The CDR3 loop spans 15 amino acids. CDR1 is SGHTA and CDR2 is FQGTGA in the germline V gene. The CDR3 spells CASSLNRGRGAEAFF. CDR3 nucleotide sequence: TGTGCCAGCAGCTTAAACAGGGGGCGTGGCGCTGAAGCTTTCTTT.

The rearrangement joins TRBV5-1 to TRBJ2-2, with D unresolved. Trimming took off 5 bases at V and 1 base at J, with 6 bases between the two ends. This CDR3 region has 13 residues. Germline CDR1 is SGHRS and CDR2 is YFSETQ. CDR3 DNA: TGCGCCAGCAGACAAGGGAACACCGGGGAGCTGTTTTTT. It is translated as CASRQGNTGELFF. Full variable domain (outside the CDR3, taken from reference TRBV5-1 and TRBJ2-2): KAGVTQTPRYLIKTRGQQVTLSCSPISGHRSVSWYQQTPGQGLQFLFEYFSETQRNKGNFPGRFSGRQFSNSRSEMNVSTLELGDSALYLCASRQGNTGELFFGEGSRLTVL.

CDR3: CASRETGDEKLFF. The CDR3 DNA reads as TGTGCCAGTAGGGAGACAGGGGATGAAAAACTGTTTTTT. J is TRBJ1-4 and V is TRBV19; TRBD1 matches 8 bases. J lost 6 bases, V lost 6 bases, and 3 bases had no gene match. The CDR3 extends over 13 amino acids. CDR1 and CDR2 (germline): LNHDA, SQIVND (reference sequence).